The T cell receptor beta chain under discussion was sequenced for a study of OX40 agonist ivuxolimab in advanced cancers. Study outcomes and limitations: Averaging showed that CD8+ T cells had more expanded clones than CD4+ did. At 0.1 to 3.0 mg/kg and by week 6, CD4+ and CD8+ T cells in the blood had expanded clonally.

Only a few counts were recorded for this clone. Its antigen is as yet unknown. Profiling relied on immunoSEQ multiplex PCR, and the TCRdb table lists in-frame clones only, not all of them. The sample has 60,000 to 90,000 clones; about nine tenths are singletons. The source of this sequence is an adult with an advanced solid tumor such as melanoma, head and neck, liver or kidney cancer. The starting material was CD4+ or CD8+ T cells sorted from blood, obtained in a trial of the OX40 agonist ivuxolimab.

In DNA form, the CDR3 reads TGTGCCAGCAGTGATATAGCGGGGGGGCTGGGTGAGCAGTTCTTC. This encodes CASSDIAGGLGEQFF. This chain uses TRBV6-6 with TRBJ2-1, with 11 positions matching TRBD2. The CDR3 has 15 residues. CDR1 and CDR2 from the germline V gene are MNHNY and SVGAGI (reference sequence). The ends lost 5 bases at V and 9 bases at J; junction bases unmatched: 9.